This T cell receptor beta chain was profiled in a study of T cell clonality in common variable immunodeficiency (dated by TCRdb to 2015 to 2017). Study-wide findings and limitations: Correlations between repertoire features and clinical complications were limited by patient heterogeneity within the CVID cohort. Compared with healthy controls, CVID subjects showed increased TCRbeta clonality (t-test p = 0.018), a feature most characteristic of about a third of subjects. Even though DNA input was equal, the average per sample came to 65,000 to 100,000 unique sequences for controls compared with around 32,000 for CVID samples. The authors noted that sequencing repertoires of T cell subpopulations would be needed to clarify what caused the increased clonality in CVID. CVID subjects shared fewer TCRbeta clones with each other than healthy controls did (p < 0.0001). CVID TCRbeta sequences reportedly showed fewer deletions and N-nucleotide insertions and lacked highly modified clones with 13 or more V deletions.

A few counts support this clone. Its target antigen remains unknown. The sequenced fragment ends 3 residues before the CDR3 boundary, so the rest is inferred from the germline J gene. For sequencing input, CVID and control samples contributed equivalent amounts of genomic DNA. For every sample, a 60 bp segment covering the rearranged TCRbeta CDR3 region was amplified and then sequenced. TCRbeta amplification used the immunoSEQ assay, a bias-corrected multiplex PCR with high-throughput sequencing. The original methods were these. Every unique nucleotide sequence counted as a clone and was annotated with V, D and J genes, copy number and frequency. Sequences were labeled productive if in frame, and non-productive if out of frame or containing stop codons. As previously described, clonality was computed from Shannon's entropy. Mean CDR3 Kyte-Doolittle hydropathy was derived from the predicted amino acid sequences of productive clones. Hierarchical clustering of scaled V gene usage was performed with the R hclust function using Manhattan distance and complete linkage. To assess clone sharing by CDR3 amino acid sequence, 12 repertoires per group were resampled over 100 rounds. The repertoires were searched for approximately 73 published EBV-specific and fewer than 250 published CMV-specific TCRbeta sequences. A couple of CVID samples yielding fewer than 10,000 sequences were excluded from analysis, leaving some 40 CVID repertoires. The clones in this table, taken by TCRdb from immuneACCESS, are in-frame only. Not every clone is retained; where verified, under half of the shortfall comes from an unresolved V gene, and the cause of the rest is unknown. The V and J calls and clone size are taken from that table; D and trimming were inferred from the DNA. The table for this sample lists roughly 40,000 clones, none of them counted only once. The ten largest account for 6% of the sample.

Standard criteria, namely reduction of serum IgG, IgA and/or IgM below the normal range together with specific antibody deficiency, were applied for the diagnosis of CVID. A total of 44 subjects (approximately 15 female and 29 male; age range roughly 9 to 65 years, mean age roughly 40) were included in the CVID group. Both CVID patients and healthy controls were predominantly of Caucasian heritage. At the time of study participation, every CVID subject had been on replacement immunoglobulin therapy for one year or longer. At blood collection, none of the CVID subjects was ill or on immunomodulatory or immunosuppressive medication. Heparinized peripheral whole blood samples of about 5 to 8.5 ml were obtained from each donor. Genomic DNA from adults with common variable immune deficiency (CVID) and from healthy adult controls was used for sequencing of TCRbeta CDR3 repertoires. To isolate peripheral blood mononuclear cells, diluted blood was subjected to density centrifugation over Hypaque 1077 or Ficoll-Paque. Genomic DNA was obtained from unsorted mononuclear cells through either Qiagen column purification or a centrifugation-based method.

Cut back by 3 bases and 0 bases, the V and J ends lie 11 bases apart. Inclusive of the bounding cysteine and phenylalanine, the CDR3 is 14 residues long. The CDR3 was read in part: 33 bases, with the frame set at base 1. CDR1 GTSNPN and CDR2 SVGIG were looked up in the germline V gene (reference sequence). In this chain, TRBV30 is recombined with TRBJ2-5; confidence is insufficient to name the D gene. This TCR was recovered from a human donor with common variable immunodeficiency. Sequences were obtained from peripheral blood mononuclear cells. The CDR3 protein is CAWSGDVHQETQYF. CDR3 DNA, as far as it was read: TGTGCCTGGAGCGGTGATGTTCACCAAGAGACC. The full variable domain, with segments outside the CDR3 supplied by the reference TRBV30 and TRBJ2-5 proteins, appears as SQTIHQWPATLVQPVGSPLSLECTVEGTSNPNLYWYRQAAGRGLQLLFYSVGIGQISSEVPQNLSASRPQDRQFILSSKKLLLSDSGFYLCAWSGDVHQETQYFGPGTRLLVL.